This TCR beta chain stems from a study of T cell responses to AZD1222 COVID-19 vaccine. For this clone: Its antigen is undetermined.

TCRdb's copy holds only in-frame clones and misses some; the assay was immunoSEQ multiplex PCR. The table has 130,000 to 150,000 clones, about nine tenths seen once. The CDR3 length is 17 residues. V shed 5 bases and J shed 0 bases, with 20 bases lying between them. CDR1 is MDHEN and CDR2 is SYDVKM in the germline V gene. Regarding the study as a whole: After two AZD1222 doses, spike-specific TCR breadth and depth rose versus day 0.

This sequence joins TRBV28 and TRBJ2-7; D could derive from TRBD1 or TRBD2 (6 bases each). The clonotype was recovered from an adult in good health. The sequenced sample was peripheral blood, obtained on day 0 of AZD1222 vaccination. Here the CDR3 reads CASSPTGGSGSSYEQYF. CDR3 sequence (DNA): TGTGCCAGCAGTCCGACAGGTGGTAGCGGAAGCTCCTACGAGCAGTACTTC.